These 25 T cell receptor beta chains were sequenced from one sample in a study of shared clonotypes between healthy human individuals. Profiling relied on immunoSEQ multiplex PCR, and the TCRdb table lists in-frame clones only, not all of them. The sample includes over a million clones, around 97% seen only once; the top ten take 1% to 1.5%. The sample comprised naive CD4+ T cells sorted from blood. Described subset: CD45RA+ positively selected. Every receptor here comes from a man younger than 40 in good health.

This chain's CDR3 is CASSGPGEGDYGYTF. CDR3 DNA sequence: TGTGCCAGCAGTGGCCCCGGCGAGGGGGACTATGGCTACACCTTC. V gene TRBV28 combines with J gene TRBJ1-2; weak D call: TRBD1 (6 bases). Germline V gene sequence: CDR1 MDHEN, CDR2 SYDVKM. The CDR3 loop spans 15 amino acids. Trimming removed 5 bases at V and 3 bases at J, with 16 bases between.

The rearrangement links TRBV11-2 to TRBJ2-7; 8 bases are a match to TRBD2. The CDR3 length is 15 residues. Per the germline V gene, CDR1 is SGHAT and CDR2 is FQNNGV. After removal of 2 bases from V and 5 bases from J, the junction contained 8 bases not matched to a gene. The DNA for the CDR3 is TGTGCCAGCAGCTTATTCGGGAGGGCCCGTGACGAGCAGTACTTC. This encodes CASSLFGRARDEQYF.

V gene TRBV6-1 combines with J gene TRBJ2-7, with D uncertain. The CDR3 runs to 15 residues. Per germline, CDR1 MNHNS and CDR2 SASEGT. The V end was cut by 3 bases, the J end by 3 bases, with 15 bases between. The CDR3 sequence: CASSDMPDSFYEQYF. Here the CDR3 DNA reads TGTGCCAGCAGTGATATGCCGGATAGTTTCTACGAGCAGTACTTC.

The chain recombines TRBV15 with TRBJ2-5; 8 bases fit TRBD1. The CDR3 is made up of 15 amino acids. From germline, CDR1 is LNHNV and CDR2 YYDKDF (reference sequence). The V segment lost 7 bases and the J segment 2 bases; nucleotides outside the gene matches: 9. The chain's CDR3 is CATTRTGSRQETQYF. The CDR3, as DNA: TGTGCCACCACCAGGACAGGGTCCAGGCAAGAGACCCAGTACTTC.

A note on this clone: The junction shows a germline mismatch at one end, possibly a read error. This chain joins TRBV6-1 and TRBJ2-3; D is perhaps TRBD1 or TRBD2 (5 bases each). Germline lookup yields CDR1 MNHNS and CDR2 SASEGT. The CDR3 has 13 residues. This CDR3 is CASSEALQGASHF. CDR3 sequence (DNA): TGTGCCAGCAGTGAAGCGTTGCAGGGAGCGTCTCATTTT.

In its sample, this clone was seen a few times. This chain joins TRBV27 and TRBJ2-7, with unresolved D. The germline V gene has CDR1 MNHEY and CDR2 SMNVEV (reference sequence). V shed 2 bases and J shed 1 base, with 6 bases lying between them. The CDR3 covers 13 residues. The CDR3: CASSLLVSYEQYF. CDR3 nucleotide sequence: TGTGCCAGCAGTTTACTCGTGTCCTACGAGCAGTACTTC.

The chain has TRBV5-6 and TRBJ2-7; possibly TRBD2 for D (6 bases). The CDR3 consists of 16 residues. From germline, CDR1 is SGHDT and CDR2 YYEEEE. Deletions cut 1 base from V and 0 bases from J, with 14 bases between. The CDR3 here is CASSLSGHGSSYEQYF. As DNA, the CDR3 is TGTGCCAGCAGCTTGAGCGGCCACGGGAGCTCCTACGAGCAGTACTTC.

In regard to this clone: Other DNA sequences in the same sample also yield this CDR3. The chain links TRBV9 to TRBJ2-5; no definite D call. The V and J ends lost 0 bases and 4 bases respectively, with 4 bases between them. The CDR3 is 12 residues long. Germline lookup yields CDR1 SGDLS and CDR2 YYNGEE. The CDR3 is CASSVGGETQYF. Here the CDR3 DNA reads TGTGCCAGCAGCGTAGGTGGAGAGACCCAGTACTTC.

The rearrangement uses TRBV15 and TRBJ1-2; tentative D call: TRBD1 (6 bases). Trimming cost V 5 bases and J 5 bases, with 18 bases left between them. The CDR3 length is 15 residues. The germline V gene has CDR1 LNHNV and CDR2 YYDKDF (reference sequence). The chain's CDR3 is CATSPLGRTVYGYTF. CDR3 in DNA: TGTGCCACCAGCCCGCTCGGTCGGACAGTTTATGGCTACACCTTC.

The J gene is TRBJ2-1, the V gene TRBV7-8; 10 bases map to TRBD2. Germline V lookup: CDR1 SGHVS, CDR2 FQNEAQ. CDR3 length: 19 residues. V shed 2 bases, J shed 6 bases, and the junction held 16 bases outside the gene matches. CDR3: CASSLLASGGARTTNEQFF. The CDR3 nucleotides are TGTGCCAGCAGCTTATTGGCTAGCGGGGGAGCTAGAACCACCAATGAGCAGTTCTTC.

Here the CDR3 DNA reads TGTGCCAGCAGTCCCCCCGCGGCCCTCGAGCAGTACTTC. This sequence encodes CASSPPAALEQYF. The chain recombines TRBV7-9 with TRBJ2-7; D is uncertain. This CDR3 is 13 amino acids long. Germline CDR1 and CDR2: SEHNR and FQNEAQ (reference sequence). Trimming cost V 6 bases and J 6 bases, with 15 bases left between them.

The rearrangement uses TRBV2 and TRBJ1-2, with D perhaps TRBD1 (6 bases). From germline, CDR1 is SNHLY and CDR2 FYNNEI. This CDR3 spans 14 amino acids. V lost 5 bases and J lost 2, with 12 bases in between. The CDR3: CASSSGQINYGYTF. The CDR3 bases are TGTGCCAGCAGTTCCGGACAGATCAACTATGGCTACACCTTC.

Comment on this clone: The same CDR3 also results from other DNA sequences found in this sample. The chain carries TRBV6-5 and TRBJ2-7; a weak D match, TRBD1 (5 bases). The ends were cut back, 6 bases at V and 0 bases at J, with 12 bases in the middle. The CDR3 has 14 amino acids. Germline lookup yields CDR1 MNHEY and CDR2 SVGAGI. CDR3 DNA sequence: TGTGCCAGCAGCTCAACAGGATCCTCCTACGAGCAGTACTTC. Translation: CASSSTGSSYEQYF.

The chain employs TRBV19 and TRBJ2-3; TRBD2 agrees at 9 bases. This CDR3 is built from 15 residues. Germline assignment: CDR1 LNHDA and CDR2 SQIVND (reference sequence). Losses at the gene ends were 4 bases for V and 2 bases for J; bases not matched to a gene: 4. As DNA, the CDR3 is TGTGCCAGTAGTACACTAGCGGGCAACACAGATACGCAGTATTTT. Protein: CASSTLAGNTDTQYF.

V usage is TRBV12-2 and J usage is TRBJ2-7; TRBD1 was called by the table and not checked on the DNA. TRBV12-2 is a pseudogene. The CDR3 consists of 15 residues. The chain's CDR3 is CASRLAGQGAYEQYF. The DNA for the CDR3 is TGTGCAAGTCGCTTAGCGGGACAGGGGGCCTACGAGCAGTACTTC.

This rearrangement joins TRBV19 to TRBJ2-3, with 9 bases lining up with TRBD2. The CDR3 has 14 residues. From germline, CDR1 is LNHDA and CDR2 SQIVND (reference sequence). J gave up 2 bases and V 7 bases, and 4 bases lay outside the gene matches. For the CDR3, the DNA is TGTGCCAGTAAGACTAGCGGCAACACAGATACGCAGTATTTT. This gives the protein CASKTSGNTDTQYF.

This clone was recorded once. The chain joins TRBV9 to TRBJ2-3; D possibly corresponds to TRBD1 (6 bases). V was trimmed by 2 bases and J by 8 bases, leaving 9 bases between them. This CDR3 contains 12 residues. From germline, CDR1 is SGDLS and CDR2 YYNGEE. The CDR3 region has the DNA TGTGCCAGCAGCGTCGAGGACAGTACGCAGTATTTT. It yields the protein CASSVEDSTQYF.

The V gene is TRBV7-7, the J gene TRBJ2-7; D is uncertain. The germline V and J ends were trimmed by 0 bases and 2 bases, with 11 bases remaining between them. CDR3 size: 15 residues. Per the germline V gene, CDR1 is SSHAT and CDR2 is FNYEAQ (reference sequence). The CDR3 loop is CASSLALGPTYEQYF. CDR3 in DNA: TGTGCCAGCAGCTTAGCGCTTGGACCAACCTACGAGCAGTACTTC. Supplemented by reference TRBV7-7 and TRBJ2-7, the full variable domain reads GAGVSQSPRYKVTKRGQDVTLRCDPISSHATLYWYQQALGQGPEFLTYFNYEAQPDKSGLPSDRFSAERPEGSISTLTIQRTEQRDSAMYRCASSLALGPTYEQYFGPGTRLTVT.

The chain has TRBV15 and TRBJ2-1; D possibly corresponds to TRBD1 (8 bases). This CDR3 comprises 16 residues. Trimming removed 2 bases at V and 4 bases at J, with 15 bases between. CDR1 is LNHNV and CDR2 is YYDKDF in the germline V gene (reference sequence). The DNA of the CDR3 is TGTGCCACCAGCAGATCAGGACAGGGAGGGTACAATGAGCAGTTCTTC. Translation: CATSRSGQGGYNEQFF.

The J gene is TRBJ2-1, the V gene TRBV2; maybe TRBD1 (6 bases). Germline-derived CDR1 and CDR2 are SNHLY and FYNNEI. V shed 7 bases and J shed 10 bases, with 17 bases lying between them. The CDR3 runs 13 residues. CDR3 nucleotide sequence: TGTGCCAGCAATAAAGAAAGTACAGGGGAGCAGTTCTTC. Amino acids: CASNKESTGEQFF.

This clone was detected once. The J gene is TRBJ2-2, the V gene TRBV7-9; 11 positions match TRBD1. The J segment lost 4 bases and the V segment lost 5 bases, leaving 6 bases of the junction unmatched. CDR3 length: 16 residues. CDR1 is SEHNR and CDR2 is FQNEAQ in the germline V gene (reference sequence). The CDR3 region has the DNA TGTGCCAGCAGCCGGGGACAGGGGGTAGGCACCGGGGAGCTGTTTTTT. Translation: CASSRGQGVGTGELFF.

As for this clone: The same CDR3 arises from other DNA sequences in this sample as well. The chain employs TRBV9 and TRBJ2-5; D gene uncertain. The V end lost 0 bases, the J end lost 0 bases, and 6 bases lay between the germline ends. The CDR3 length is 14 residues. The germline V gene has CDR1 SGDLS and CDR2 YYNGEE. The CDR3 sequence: CASSVVANQETQYF. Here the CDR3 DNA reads TGTGCCAGCAGCGTAGTTGCCAACCAAGAGACCCAGTACTTC.

In DNA, the CDR3 is TGTGCCACCAGCAGACCCCCCGGGACGGCCGGGACTAGCGGCACAGATACGCAGTATTTT. This sequence encodes CATSRPPGTAGTSGTDTQYF. The chain carries TRBV15 and TRBJ2-3, with 10 positions matching TRBD2. Per germline, CDR1 LNHNV and CDR2 YYDKDF (reference sequence). The ends lost 2 bases at V and 1 base at J; junction bases unmatched: 15. This CDR3 region has 20 residues.

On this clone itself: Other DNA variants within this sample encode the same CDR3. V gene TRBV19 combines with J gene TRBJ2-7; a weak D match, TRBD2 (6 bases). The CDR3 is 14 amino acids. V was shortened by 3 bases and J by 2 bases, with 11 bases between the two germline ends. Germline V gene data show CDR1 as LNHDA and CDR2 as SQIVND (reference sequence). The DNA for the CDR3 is TGTGCCAGTAGTATCCGAACGGGAGCCTACGAGCAGTACTTC. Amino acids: CASSIRTGAYEQYF.

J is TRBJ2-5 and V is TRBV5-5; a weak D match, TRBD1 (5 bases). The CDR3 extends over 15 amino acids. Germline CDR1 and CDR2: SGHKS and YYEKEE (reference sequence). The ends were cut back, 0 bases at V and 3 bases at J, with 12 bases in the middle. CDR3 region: CASSLDRATEETQYF. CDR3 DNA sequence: TGTGCCAGCAGCTTGGACCGTGCGACAGAAGAGACCCAGTACTTC.